This is a list of T cell receptor beta chains from one sample in a study of T cell responses to AZD1222 COVID-19 vaccine. The repertoire was sequenced with immunoSEQ multiplex PCR; TCRdb's copy has only in-frame clones and lacks some. Here the sample spans tens of thousands of clones, roughly 84% being singletons. The source material was peripheral blood, sampled on day 0 of AZD1222 vaccination. These receptors all stem from an adult in good health. CDR3s include the opening cysteine and the closing phenylalanine or tryptophan. The order of the fields is J gene, D gene, V gene, CDR3 length, CDR3 protein, CDR3 DNA. The D gene is left open where the match is weak.

j_call: TRBJ2-5; d_call: .; v_call: TRBV19; cdr3_length: 14; cdr3_aa: CASSISDYRVTQYF; cdr3_nt: TGTGCCAGTAGTATCTCTGACTATAGGGTGACCCAGTACTTC
j_call: TRBJ1-2; d_call: .; v_call: TRBV3-1/TRBV3-2; cdr3_length: 14; cdr3_aa: CASSQDAGFYGYTF; cdr3_nt: TGTGCCAGCAGCCAAGATGCGGGATTCTATGGCTACACCTTC
j_call: TRBJ1-3; d_call: .; v_call: TRBV6-2/TRBV6-3; cdr3_length: 12; cdr3_aa: CASSAVGNTIYF; cdr3_nt: TGTGCCAGCAGCGCGGTCGGAAACACCATATATTTT
j_call: TRBJ2-3; d_call: TRBD2; v_call: TRBV7-2; cdr3_length: 15; cdr3_aa: CASSPGLLEGDTQYF; cdr3_nt: TGTGCCAGTTCGCCGGGACTACTTGAGGGAGATACGCAGTATTTT
j_call: TRBJ1-6; d_call: .; v_call: TRBV6-5; cdr3_length: 14; cdr3_aa: CASRPDSYNSPLHF; cdr3_nt: TGTGCCAGCAGGCCGGACAGCTATAATTCACCCCTCCACTTT
j_call: TRBJ1-1; d_call: .; v_call: TRBV28; cdr3_length: 14; cdr3_aa: CASSQHGENTEAFF; cdr3_nt: TGTGCCAGCAGCCAACACGGGGAGAACACTGAAGCTTTCTTT
j_call: TRBJ1-2; d_call: TRBD1; v_call: TRBV6-4; cdr3_length: 15; cdr3_aa: CASSQGQGASYGYTF; cdr3_nt: TGTGCCAGCAGCCAGGGACAGGGGGCATCGTATGGCTACACCTTC
j_call: TRBJ2-5; d_call: TRBD2; v_call: TRBV27; cdr3_length: 17; cdr3_aa: CASSSTPSWGGRETQYF; cdr3_nt: TGTGCCAGCAGTTCCACGCCCTCCTGGGGGGGAAGGGAGACCCAGTACTTC
j_call: TRBJ1-5; d_call: TRBD1; v_call: TRBV7-2; cdr3_length: 17; cdr3_aa: CASSLALGQGASQPQHF; cdr3_nt: TGTGCCAGCAGCTTAGCTCTGGGACAGGGGGCGAGTCAGCCCCAGCATTTT
j_call: TRBJ1-1; d_call: .; v_call: TRBV7-9; cdr3_length: 14; cdr3_aa: CASSPTGQNTEAFF; cdr3_nt: TGTGCCAGCAGCCCAACCGGGCAAAACACTGAAGCTTTCTTT